The sample holds a few counts of the clone carrying this TCR beta chain. Germline V gives CDR1 KGHDR, CDR2 SFDVKD. The CDR3 spans 18 residues. The ends lost 5 bases at V and 6 bases at J; junction bases unmatched: 12. 5'RACE primed from the constant segment yielded TCR alpha and TCR beta cDNA libraries bearing sample barcodes and UMIs. TCRdb analysed the 5' RACE reads with MiXCR anew, one entry per CDR3 protein. The table has about 390,000 distinct CDR3 sequences, 20% to 25% seen once. The data were taken from a study of T-cell memory formation after mild COVID-19. As for the study in general: TCR clustering was largely donor specific.

The rearrangement links TRBV24-1 to TRBJ2-3, with 14 bases fitting TRBD2. The sequencing sample was made of PBMCs or a T cell subset sorted from them (not recorded which). This clonotype was sampled from an adult woman who had mild COVID-19 (a few samples of this study predate the infection). Cell type and time point are not known. The CDR3 region is CATSGNAGLAGEVDTQYF. The CDR3 bases are TGTGCCACCAGTGGAAACGCGGGACTAGCGGGAGAGGTTGATACGCAGTATTTT.